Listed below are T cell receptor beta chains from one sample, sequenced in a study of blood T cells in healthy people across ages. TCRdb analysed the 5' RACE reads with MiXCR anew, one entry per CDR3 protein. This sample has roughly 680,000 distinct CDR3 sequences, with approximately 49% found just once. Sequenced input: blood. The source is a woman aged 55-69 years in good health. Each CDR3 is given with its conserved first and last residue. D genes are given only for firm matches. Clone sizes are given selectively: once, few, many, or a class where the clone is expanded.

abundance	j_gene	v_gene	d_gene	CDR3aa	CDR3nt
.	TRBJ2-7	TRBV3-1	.	CASSPSRNSYEQYF	TGTGCCAGCAGCCCCTCCAGGAATTCCTACGAGCAGTACTTC
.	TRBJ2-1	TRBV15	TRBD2	CATSNLAGSSYNEQFF	TGTGCCACCAGCAACCTAGCGGGTAGCTCCTACAATGAGCAGTTCTTC
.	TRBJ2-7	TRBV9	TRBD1	CASSVGGTGYEQYF	TGTGCCAGCAGCGTAGGTGGGACAGGCTACGAGCAGTACTTC
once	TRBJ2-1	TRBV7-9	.	CASSLDSEEQFF	TGTGCCAGCAGCTTAGATTCGGAGGAGCAGTTCTTC
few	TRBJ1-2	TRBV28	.	CASTGTYPGYTF	TGTGCCAGCACCGGGACCTACCCCGGCTACACCTTC
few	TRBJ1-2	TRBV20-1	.	CSARVRGAGYTF	TGCAGTGCTAGAGTGAGGGGCGCCGGCTACACCTTC
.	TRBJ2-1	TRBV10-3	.	CAISAGVYNEQFF	TGTGCCATCAGTGCAGGGGTCTACAATGAGCAGTTCTTC
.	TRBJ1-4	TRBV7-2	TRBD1	CASSLTLLTGGGKLFF	TGTGCCAGCAGCTTAACCCTTCTAACAGGGGGCGGTAAACTGTTTTTT
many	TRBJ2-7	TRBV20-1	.	CSARDAASPAYEQYF	TGCAGTGCTAGAGATGCGGCGTCACCGGCATACGAGCAGTACTTC
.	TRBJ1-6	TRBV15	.	CATSRDGNYNSPLHF	TGTGCCACCAGCAGAGATGGCAATTATAATTCACCCCTCCACTTT
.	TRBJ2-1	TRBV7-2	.	CASSLRQITSPYNEQFF	TGTGCCAGCAGCTTAAGACAGATCACATCTCCCTACAATGAGCAGTTCTTC
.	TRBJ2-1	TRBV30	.	CAWSPLNEQFF	TGTGCCTGGAGTCCCTTAAATGAGCAGTTCTTC
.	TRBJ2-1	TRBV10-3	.	CAISDAAGRASYNERFF	TGTGCCATCAGTGATGCTGCGGGAAGGGCCTCCTACAATGAGCGGTTCTTC
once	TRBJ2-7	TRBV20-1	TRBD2	CSARVLRTSPYEQYF	TGCAGTGCTAGAGTCCTAAGGACTAGCCCCTACGAGCAGTACTTC
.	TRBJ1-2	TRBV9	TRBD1	CASSPRQGGGWNYGYTF	TGTGCCAGCAGCCCAAGACAGGGTGGAGGTTGGAACTATGGCTACACCTTC
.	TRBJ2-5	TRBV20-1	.	CSARDGANRAYEQYF	TGCAGTGCTAGAGATGGGGCCAACAGGGCCTACGAGCAGTACTTT
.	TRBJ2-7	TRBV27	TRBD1	CASRGQGPPYEQYF	TGTGCCAGCAGGGGACAGGGGCCCCCCTACGAGCAGTACTTC
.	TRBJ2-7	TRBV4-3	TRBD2	CASSQDGPSGKSYEQYF	TGCGCCAGCAGCCAAGACGGACCTAGCGGGAAATCCTACGAGCAGTACTTC
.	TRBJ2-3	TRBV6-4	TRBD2	CAGSGPGLSTDTQYF	TGTGCCGGCAGTGGTCCGGGACTAAGCACAGATACGCAGTATTTT
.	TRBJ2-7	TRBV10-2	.	CASSEWTDVDEQYF	TGCGCCAGCAGTGAATGGACAGACGTCGATGAGCAGTACTTC
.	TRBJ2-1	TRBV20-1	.	CSAIGNEQFF	TGCAGTGCTATCGGGAATGAGCAGTTCTTC
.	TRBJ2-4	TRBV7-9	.	CASSFPILQGGLAKNIQYF	TGTGCCAGCAGCTTTCCCATTCTACAGGGGGGGCTAGCCAAAAACATTCAGTACTTC
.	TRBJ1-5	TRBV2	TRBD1	CASSGRGGRGLEPQHF	TGTGCCAGCAGTGGGCGAGGGGGCAGGGGGTTGGAGCCCCAGCATTTT
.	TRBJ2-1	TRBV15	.	CATSRVARELAYNEQFF	TGTGCCACCAGCAGAGTGGCACGGGAGTTAGCCTACAATGAGCAGTTCTTC
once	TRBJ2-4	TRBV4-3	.	CASSQGPSGVTDIQYF	TGCGCCAGCAGCCAAGGACCTTCAGGGGTTACGGACATTCAGTACTTC
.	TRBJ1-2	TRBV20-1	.	CSVLRRDLGGYTF	TGCAGTGTTTTACGGAGGGACTTAGGTGGCTACACCTTC
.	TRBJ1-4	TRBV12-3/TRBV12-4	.	CASSPLKKGEGKLFF	TGTGCCAGCAGCCCTCTAAAAAAGGGGGAGGGAAAACTGTTTTTT
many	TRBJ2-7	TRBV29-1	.	CSVVTRTSYEQYF	TGCAGCGTTGTTACCAGGACGAGCTACGAGCAGTACTTC
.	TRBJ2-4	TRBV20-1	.	CSGPKGNIQYF	TGCAGTGGGCCAAAAGGGAACATTCAGTACTTC
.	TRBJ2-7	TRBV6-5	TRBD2	CASSSTSGDYYEQYF	TGTGCCAGCAGTTCAACTAGCGGGGATTACTACGAGCAGTACTTC
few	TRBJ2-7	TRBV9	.	CASSVGTSYEQYF	TGTGCCAGCAGCGTTGGGACTTCCTACGAGCAGTACTTC
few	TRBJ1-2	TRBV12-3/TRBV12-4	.	CASSLESGGRNYGYTF	TGTGCCAGCAGTTTAGAGTCCGGTGGGAGGAACTATGGCTACACCTTC
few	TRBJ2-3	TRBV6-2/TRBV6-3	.	CASSSGVFGTDTQYF	TGTGCCAGCAGTTCCGGTGTGTTCGGCACAGATACGCAGTATTTT
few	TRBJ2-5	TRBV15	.	CATSRVEETQYF	TGTGCCACCAGCAGAGTAGAGGAGACCCAGTACTTC
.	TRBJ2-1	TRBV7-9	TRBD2	CASSPRREVPLDEQFF	TGTGCTAGCAGCCCACGGCGGGAGGTCCCCTTGGATGAGCAGTTCTTC
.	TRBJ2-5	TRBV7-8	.	CASSLWRPQETQYF	TGTGCCAGCAGCTTATGGCGGCCACAAGAGACCCAGTACTTC
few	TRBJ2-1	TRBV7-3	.	CASSATINNEQFF	TGTGCCAGCAGCGCGACCATTAACAATGAGCAGTTCTTC
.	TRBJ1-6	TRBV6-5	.	CASSYSNGRGFNSPLHF	TGTGCCAGCAGTTACTCGAATGGCAGGGGATTTAATTCACCCCTCCACTTT
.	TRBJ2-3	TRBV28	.	CASSPSFAPLTDTQYF	TGTGCCAGCAGCCCCTCCTTCGCTCCCCTCACAGATACGCAGTATTTT
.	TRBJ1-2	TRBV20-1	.	CSARGGLSIGGYTF	TGCAGTGCTAGGGGGGGCCTGAGTATAGGCGGCTACACCTTC
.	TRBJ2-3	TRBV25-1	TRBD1	CASSAGTGDTDTQYF	TGTGCCAGCAGTGCCGGGACAGGAGACACAGATACGCAGTATTTT
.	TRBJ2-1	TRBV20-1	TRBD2	CSAPSGKVNNEQFF	TGCAGTGCCCCTAGCGGGAAAGTTAACAATGAGCAGTTCTTC
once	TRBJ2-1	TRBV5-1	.	CASSSDGMDEQFF	TGCGCCAGCAGCTCGGACGGAATGGATGAGCAGTTCTTC